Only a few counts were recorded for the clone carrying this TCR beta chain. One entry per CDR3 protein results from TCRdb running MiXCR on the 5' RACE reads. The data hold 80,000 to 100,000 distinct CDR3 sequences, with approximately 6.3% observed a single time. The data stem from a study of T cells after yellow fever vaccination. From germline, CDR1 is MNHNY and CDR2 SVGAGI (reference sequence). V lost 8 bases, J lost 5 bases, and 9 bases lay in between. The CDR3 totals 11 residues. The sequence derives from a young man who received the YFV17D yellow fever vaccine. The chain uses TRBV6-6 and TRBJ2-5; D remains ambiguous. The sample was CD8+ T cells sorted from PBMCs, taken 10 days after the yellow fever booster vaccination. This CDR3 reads CASPPGETQYF. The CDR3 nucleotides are TGTGCCAGCCCCCCCGGGGAGACCCAGTACTTC.